The rows below give T cell receptor beta chains drawn from one sample of a study of tumor-infiltrating lymphocytes in localized non-small cell lung cancer. Libraries were prepared by immunoSEQ multiplex PCR; TCRdb keeps only in-frame clonotypes and omits some of them. Altogether about 23,000 clones are present, 69% being singletons, with the ten largest covering approximately 14%. Sequencing was carried out using lung tumor tissue. These receptors were obtained from a human donor with non-small cell lung cancer. The conserved cysteine and the conserved F or W are not part of the CDR3 here. A D gene is named only where the DNA matches it firmly.

V,D,length,J,CDR3
TRBV15,-,11,TRBJ1-2,ATSGRSNYGYT
TRBV5-1,-,13,TRBJ1-1,ASSPGGTMNTEAF
TRBV6-5,TRBD2,11,TRBJ2-1,ASNVAGESEQF
TRBV7-3,TRBD1,13,TRBJ2-1,ASSNRQGAYNEQF
TRBV6-5,-,12,TRBJ1-2,ASSYYEGGGGYT
TRBV18,-,12,TRBJ2-1,ASSPGGGGDEQF
TRBV6-1,-,9,TRBJ2-7,ASSNYYEQY
TRBV4-1,TRBD1,14,TRBJ1-5,ASSQERTGGGQPQH
TRBV29-1,TRBD2,11,TRBJ2-1,SSSGRAVYEQF
TRBV5-1,-,13,TRBJ2-2,ASREGELRTGELF
TRBV4-3,-,16,TRBJ2-7,ASSQEILRQGELYEQY
TRBV27,-,13,TRBJ2-1,ASSLDGSSYNEQF
TRBV6-5,TRBD2,12,TRBJ2-7,ASRLAGASYEQY
TRBV29-1,-,9,TRBJ1-4,SVGRGEKLF
TRBV7-9,-,13,TRBJ2-7,ASSPRGEGSYEQY
TRBV28,-,16,TRBJ2-1,ASSLWGPIRSSHGEQF
TRBV13,TRBD1,13,TRBJ1-1,ASSPNRGKNTEAF
TRBV5-4,-,9,TRBJ1-1,ASSLDLEAF
TRBV5-1,TRBD1,11,TRBJ1-1,ASRRDRAAEAF
TRBV27,-,13,TRBJ2-3,ASSLRSPSTDTQY
TRBV6-4,TRBD1,14,TRBJ2-1,ASSDSGTGVPREQF
TRBV18,-,11,TRBJ1-5,ASSPKQGQPQH
TRBV5-1,TRBD1,12,TRBJ1-1,ASSWWDRGPEAF
TRBV9,TRBD2,14,TRBJ2-6,ASSVGGGAGANVLT
TRBV30,TRBD1,15,TRBJ1-1,AWSVQSGQHGWAEAF
TRBV2,-,13,TRBJ1-5,ASSDGIRGNQPQH
TRBV11-3,-,11,TRBJ1-1,ASSLRQSTEAF
TRBV7-2,-,10,TRBJ2-7,ASSFSRGEQY
TRBV4-1,-,12,TRBJ1-4,ASSQVGPDEKLF
TRBV5-1,-,14,TRBJ2-5,ASSLYGGQYQETQY
TRBV5-4,TRBD2,12,TRBJ2-3,ASSLAGAEDTQY
TRBV6-1,-,13,TRBJ2-1,ASILGGTGDNEQF
TRBV7-9,-,9,TRBJ2-1,AFSSYNEQF
TRBV19,-,11,TRBJ1-2,ASSTGTHYGYT
TRBV7-9,TRBD1,11,TRBJ1-1,ASSSRDRGEAF
TRBV7-8,-,11,TRBJ2-7,ASSLRGHHEQY
TRBV19,TRBD1,13,TRBJ1-5,ASRGTGGSNQPQH
TRBV19,-,10,TRBJ2-7,ASSAQGVEQY
TRBV18,TRBD2,12,TRBJ2-1,ASSPDGRTNEQF
TRBV11-2,-,13,TRBJ2-3,ASSLGGHQTDTQY
TRBV2,-,11,TRBJ2-2,ASRARVSGELF
TRBV7-9,-,12,TRBJ1-6,ASSLTANNSPLH
TRBV27,-,13,TRBJ2-7,ASSSPGTGVIEQY
TRBV2,-,12,TRBJ2-7,ASSDLILSYEQY
TRBV21-1,-,12,TRBJ2-3,ASTTDRSTDTQY
TRBV6-6,TRBD2,14,TRBJ2-7,ASSYSGAGGPYEQY
TRBV29-1,TRBD1,11,TRBJ2-3,SVGDRGPDTQY
TRBV13,-,12,TRBJ2-5,ASSLGLPAETQY
TRBV9,TRBD2,18,TRBJ2-5,ASSASPPHYTGLAEETQY
TRBV7-2,-,13,TRBJ2-7,ASSSRGGSFYEQY
TRBV6-5,-,13,TRBJ2-7,ASSYSMGGAYEQY
TRBV7-9,-,13,TRBJ2-1,ASSLTRLSYNEQF
TRBV5-1,-,14,TRBJ2-1,ASSLDPGLGAYEQF
TRBV6-1,-,12,TRBJ2-3,ASGRTRTADTQY